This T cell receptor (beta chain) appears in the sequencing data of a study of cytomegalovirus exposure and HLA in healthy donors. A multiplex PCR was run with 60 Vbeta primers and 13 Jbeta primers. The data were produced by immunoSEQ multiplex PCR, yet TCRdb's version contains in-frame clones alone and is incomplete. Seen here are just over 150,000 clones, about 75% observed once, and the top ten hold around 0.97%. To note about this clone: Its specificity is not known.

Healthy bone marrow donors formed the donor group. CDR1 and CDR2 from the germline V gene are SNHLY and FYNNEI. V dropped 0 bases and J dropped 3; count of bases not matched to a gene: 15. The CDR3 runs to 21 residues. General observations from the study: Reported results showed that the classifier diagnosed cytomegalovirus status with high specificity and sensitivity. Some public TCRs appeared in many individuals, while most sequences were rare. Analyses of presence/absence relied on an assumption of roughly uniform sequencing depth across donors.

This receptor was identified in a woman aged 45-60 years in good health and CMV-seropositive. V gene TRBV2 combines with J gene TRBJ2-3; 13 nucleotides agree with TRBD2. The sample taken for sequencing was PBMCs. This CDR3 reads CASSEARTGGTSGMGTDTQYF. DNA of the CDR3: TGTGCCAGCAGTGAAGCTCGCACTGGCGGGACTAGCGGGATGGGTACAGATACGCAGTATTTT. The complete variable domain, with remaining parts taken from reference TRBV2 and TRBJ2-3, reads EPEVTQTPSHQVTQMGQEVILRCVPISNHLYFYWYRQILGQKVEFLVSFYNNEISEKSEIFDDQFSVERPDGSNFTLKIRSTKLEDSAMYFCASSEARTGGTSGMGTDTQYFGPGTRLTVL.